Shown below are 6 T cell receptor beta chains from a single sample sequenced in a study of STAT3 mutations in large granular lymphocyte leukemia (dated by TCRdb to between 2018 and 2021). On the study overall, not on this receptor specifically: Every T-LGLL patient showed at least one immunodominant TCRbeta clonotype, and about half showed multiple immunodominant subclonotypes.

For these receptors, no antigen is known. Library preparation employed the immunoSEQ multiplex PCR assay. The clones in this table, taken by TCRdb from immuneACCESS, are in-frame only. Not every clone is retained; where verified, under half of the shortfall comes from an unresolved V gene, and the cause of the rest is unknown. This sample holds more than 9,500 clones; 60% to 85% were observed only once. 47% of the sample lies in the top ten. Sequenced input: peripheral blood mononuclear cells. These receptors were taken from a man aged 60-69 years with T-cell large granular lymphocyte leukemia. Some clones in this sample may be carry-over from other donors' samples. The age is the age at diagnosis.

The chain carries TRBV14 and TRBJ2-7; D could derive from TRBD1 or TRBD2 (5 bases each). Trimming removed 0 bases at V and 0 bases at J, with 18 bases between. CDR1 SGHDN and CDR2 FVKESK come from the germline V gene. There are 18 residues in the CDR3. The CDR3 DNA reads as TGTGCCAGCAGCCAAGATTATTTATCGGGGCCGAGCTCCTACGAGCAGTACTTC. The encoded protein is CASSQDYLSGPSSYEQYF.

The J gene is TRBJ2-5, the V gene TRBV7-9; the D gene could be TRBD1 or TRBD2 (5 bases each). Germline lookup yields CDR1 SEHNR and CDR2 FQNEAQ (reference sequence). V gave up 5 bases and J gave up 5 bases, with 12 bases separating them. The CDR3 runs to 13 residues. CDR3: CASSPSGAETQYF. The CDR3 nucleotides are TGTGCCAGCAGCCCCTCCGGGGCGGAGACCCAGTACTTC. Filled out from reference TRBV7-9 and TRBJ2-5, the complete variable domain reads DTGVSQNPRHKITKRGQNVTFRCDPISEHNRLYWYRQTLGQGPEFLTYFQNEAQLEKSRLLSDRFSAERPKGSFSTLEIQRTEQGDSAMYLCASSPSGAETQYFGPGTRLLVL.

The rearrangement uses TRBV5-1 and TRBJ1-4; a weak D match, TRBD1 (5 bases). V was clipped by 0 bases and J by 8 bases, with 8 bases between them. Germline V gene data show CDR1 as SGHRS and CDR2 as YFSETQ. The CDR3 loop spans 13 amino acids. The CDR3 DNA follows: TGCGCCAGCAGCTTGGCAGGGCGGGAAAAACTGTTTTTT. This translates into CASSLAGREKLFF.

This clone was picked up one time. The chain recombines TRBV6-1 with TRBJ2-5; 11 nucleotides align to TRBD2. Germline CDR1 and CDR2: MNHNS and SASEGT. CDR3 length: 16 residues. Trimming cost V 1 base and J 4 bases; bases outside gene matches: 5. As DNA, the CDR3 is TGTGCCAGCAGTGAAGTCGCTACTAGCGGGGGAGAGACCCAGTACTTC. It yields the protein CASSEVATSGGETQYF.

This rearrangement joins TRBV12-5 to TRBJ2-7; D gene unclear. Germline CDR1 and CDR2: LGHNT and FRNRAP. The V end lost 0 bases, the J end lost 6 bases, and 15 bases lay between the germline ends. The CDR3 totals 15 residues. The CDR3 region has the DNA TGTGCTAGTGGTTTGGTCATGGGCATTCCGCTCGAGCAGTACTTC. Translated: CASGLVMGIPLEQYF. The variable domain in full, completed from reference TRBV12-5 and TRBJ2-7, reads DARVTQTPRHKVTEMGQEVTMRCQPILGHNTVFWYRQTMMQGLELLAYFRNRAPLDDSGMPKDRFSAEMPDATLATLKIQPSEPRDSAVYFCASGLVMGIPLEQYFGPGTRLTVT.

This clone was recorded once. CDR3: CASSLGLAGDRNTGELFF. The CDR3 bases are TGTGCCAGCAGCTTGGGACTAGCGGGAGACCGGAACACCGGGGAGCTGTTTTTT. This chain links TRBV5-4 with TRBJ2-2; 12 bases fit TRBD2. The trim removed 0 bases at V and 1 base at J, leaving 4 bases unmatched. The CDR3 spans 18 residues. Germline V gene lookup returns CDR1 SGHNT and CDR2 YYREEE (reference sequence).